This record covers a single T cell receptor beta chain. This clonotype appeared many times. Its antigen target is currently unknown. Base quality data are lacking; no much larger clone is found one base away. Library preparation used 5' RACE. Sequenced using an Illumina MiSeq. During library preparation, unique molecular identifiers were attached to individual cDNA molecules so that TCRs could be counted in a quantitative, reproducible way. As for how the authors treated the data: A median of approximately 100,000 TCRs per sample was observed, with a range of about 20,000 to 690,600. V, J and CDR3 annotation of the TCR reads was carried out using the Decombinator software suite. To make PS versus PT1 abundance plots, every sample was subsampled to the same number of TCRs (28,000). Expanded TCRs were defined as absent before sensitization and observed at least eight times at the 2-week time point. TCRdb ran its own pipeline on the public reads, namely fastp trimming at Q25 and MiXCR clone calling, and kept in-frame beta chains. Every entry covers one CDR3 protein and lists the most common genes and DNA from its rows. None of the V and J calls come from the authors' own analysis; TCRdb made them. This sample is represented by around 140,000 distinct CDR3 sequences; roughly 4% of them were singletons. About 1.3% of the sample belongs to the ten largest clones.

V sheds 0 bases and J sheds 6 bases, leaving 15 bases between their ends. The CDR3 spans 15 residues, from the cysteine through the phenylalanine. Only the CDR3 portion is preserved as DNA: 45 bases, with reading frame beginning at the first base. The germline V gene (reference sequence) provides CDR1 DFQATT and CDR2 SNEGSKA. The sample originates from a study of human T cells and chemical hapten exposure (dated by TCRdb to the early 2020s). Study-wide context: Libraries were pooled for sequencing, and per-sample TCR yields varied mainly because of small differences in library volumes within the pool. Peripheral blood TCR repertoire changes were tracked in vivo in alopecia patients during primary and secondary sensitization to the hapten diphenylcyclopropenone (DPC). For every blood RNA sample, sequencing covered both the TCR alpha and TCR beta chains. What the study reported, not specific to this receptor: After repeated subsampling, changes were observed in the strength of the expansion versus patch-test correlation and in the threshold at which the correlation became significant. DPC sensitization did not change how many TCRs were above 1 in 1000 frequency, and no evidence was found of alterations in global repertoire structure.

Total RNA was extracted from unfractionated whole blood that had been collected in Tempus Blood RNA tubes. Five or six healthy volunteers served as TCR sequencing controls and were bled at day 0, 2 weeks and 6 weeks. This TCR came from a female donor in good health. The sequence is built from TRBV20-1 and TRBJ1-3; TRBD1 is perhaps the D gene, given 6 matching bases. Here is the DNA: TGCAGTGCTAGAGACCCATCCAGGGGTGAAAACACCATATATTTT. Protein translation: CSARDPSRGENTIYF.